This T cell receptor beta chain was identified in a study of blood T cell repertoires in COVID-19. The repertoire was sequenced with immunoSEQ multiplex PCR; TCRdb's copy has only in-frame clones and lacks some. The repertoire holds some 26,000 clones, with around 90% as singletons. Germline lookup yields CDR1 KGHSH and CDR2 LQKENI. The CDR3 length is 15 residues. The ends lost 5 bases at V and 0 bases at J; junction bases unmatched: 3. The chain has TRBV18 and TRBJ2-2; 7 bases agree with TRBD1. Sequencing was carried out using peripheral blood. This TCR derives from a man aged 70 or older with active COVID-19. This CDR3 reads CASSSGTANTGELFF. CDR3 bases: TGTGCCAGCTCATCCGGGACAGCGAACACCGGGGAGCTGTTTTTT.